These 22 T cell receptor beta chains were all obtained from the same sample, sequenced in a study of cytomegalovirus exposure and HLA in healthy donors. The PCR employed 60 Vbeta primers together with 13 Jbeta primers. Only in-frame clones appear in the TCRdb table, and some are missing; sequencing was by immunoSEQ multiplex PCR. The listing contains 150,000 or so clones. Sequenced sample: PBMCs. The receptors stem from a woman aged 55-69 years in good health and CMV-seronegative.

The chain is built from TRBV30 and TRBJ1-2, with D unclear. V was cut by 4 bases and J by 0 bases, with 9 bases left in between. Germline V gives CDR1 GTSNPN, CDR2 SVGIG (reference sequence). The CDR3 length is 13 residues. The CDR3 DNA is TGTGCCTGGACTCGAGAAGCTAACTATGGCTACACCTTC. Its protein product is CAWTREANYGYTF.

This chain joins TRBV2 and TRBJ2-7; perhaps TRBD2 as D (6 bases). The germline gives CDR1 SNHLY, CDR2 FYNNEI. This CDR3 is 14 amino acids long. V was trimmed by 8 bases and J by 3 bases, leaving 17 bases between them. CDR3 protein: CASGGLRPNYEQYF. The CDR3 coding sequence is TGTGCCAGCGGAGGGCTGAGACCGAACTACGAGCAGTACTTC.

The chain employs TRBV19 and TRBJ2-7, with D possibly being TRBD2 (5 bases). The CDR3 has 16 residues. Germline V gene data show CDR1 as LNHDA and CDR2 as SQIVND (reference sequence). Trimming removed 5 bases at V and 1 base at J, with 18 bases between. CDR3 in DNA: TGTGCCAGTAGTGAGGGCATCCTGGCGGAGTCCTACGAGCAGTACTTC. Encoded protein: CASSEGILAESYEQYF. Filled out from reference TRBV19 and TRBJ2-7, the complete variable domain reads DGGITQSPKYLFRKEGQNVTLSCEQNLNHDAMYWYRQDPGQGLRLIYYSQIVNDFQKGDIAEGYSVSREKKESFPLTVTSAQKNPTAFYLCASSEGILAESYEQYFGPGTRLTVT.

J is TRBJ1-3 and V is TRBV19, with no clear D. Germline assignment: CDR1 LNHDA and CDR2 SQIVND (reference sequence). V was pared by 7 bases and J by 2 bases, with 12 bases between. The CDR3 extends over 14 amino acids. The DNA of the CDR3 is TGTGCCAGTATAAGCGGTGGGGCTGGAAACACCATATATTTT. It translates to CASISGGAGNTIYF.

CDR3: CASSDRRSSYEQYF. The CDR3, as DNA: TGTGCCAGCAGTGACAGGAGGAGCTCCTACGAGCAGTACTTC. The gene calls are TRBV2 and TRBJ2-7, with D perhaps matching TRBD2 (5 bases). Trimming took off 3 bases at V and 0 bases at J, with 9 bases between the two ends. Germline V gives CDR1 SNHLY, CDR2 FYNNEI. The CDR3 spans 14 residues.

This chain connects TRBV5-1 to TRBJ2-5, with D tentatively TRBD2 (6 bases). The germline V gene has CDR1 SGHRS and CDR2 YFSETQ. This CDR3 is built from 13 residues. The V end lost 3 bases, the J end lost 9 bases, and 15 bases lay between the germline ends. In nucleotides, the CDR3 is TGCGCCAGCAGCTCGGACGGGAGCGGTGCCCAGTACTTC. This sequence encodes CASSSDGSGAQYF.

V usage is TRBV15 and J usage is TRBJ2-1; possibly TRBD2 for D (5 bases). The CDR3 consists of 15 residues. CDR1 is LNHNV, CDR2 YYDKDF, per germline (reference sequence). The V and J ends lost 3 bases and 10 bases respectively, with 19 bases between them. CDR3 sequence reads: CATSRSADFTREQFF. CDR3 in DNA: TGTGCCACCAGCAGGTCTGCGGACTTCACCCGGGAGCAGTTCTTC.

V is TRBV4-3 and J is TRBJ1-6, with 7 nucleotides matching TRBD1. There are 16 residues in the CDR3. V trimming: 0 bases; J trimming: 8 bases; junction bases outside the gene matches: 7. Germline V gene lookup returns CDR1 LGHNA and CDR2 YSLEER. CDR3 in amino acids: CASSQDWGQRDSPLHF. The CDR3 nucleotides are TGCGCCAGCAGCCAAGATTGGGGACAGCGTGATTCACCCCTCCACTTT.

The J gene is TRBJ1-5, the V gene TRBV5-4; D ambiguous. This CDR3 region has 15 residues. The ends were cut back, 0 bases at V and 5 bases at J, with 12 bases in the middle. Germline V gene sequence: CDR1 SGHNT, CDR2 YYREEE (reference sequence). The CDR3 loop is CASSLEAGSDQPQHF. CDR3 bases: TGTGCCAGCAGCTTGGAGGCGGGTTCAGATCAGCCCCAGCATTTT.

This chain links TRBV6-5 with TRBJ2-5, with 7 nucleotides matching TRBD1. The CDR3 has 15 residues. The V gene end was trimmed by 0 bases and the J gene end by 4 bases; junction bases not matched to a gene: 5. Germline loops: CDR1 MNHEY, CDR2 SVGAGI. The CDR3 DNA is TGTGCCAGCAGTTACTCGACAGGGACCTCAGAGACCCAGTACTTC. It translates to CASSYSTGTSETQYF.

This sequence joins TRBV29-1 and TRBJ1-2; unclear D gene. There are 12 residues in the CDR3. The germline CDR1 and CDR2 sequences are SQVTM and ANQGSEA. Trimming removed 8 bases from V and 4 bases from J, with 14 bases in between. The CDR3: CSTTEGSYGYTF. CDR3 bases: TGCAGCACCACGGAGGGTTCCTATGGCTACACCTTC.

The chain joins TRBV19 to TRBJ1-5, with 11 bases matching TRBD1. V lost 3 bases and J lost 4; bases outside the gene matches: 2. Germline V gene lookup returns CDR1 LNHDA and CDR2 SQIVND (reference sequence). This CDR3 is 15 amino acids long. The CDR3 sequence: CASSIGTGGNQPQHF. As DNA, the CDR3 is TGTGCCAGTAGTATTGGGACAGGGGGTAATCAGCCCCAGCATTTT.

The chain has TRBV27 and TRBJ1-4, with a weak D call TRBD1 (6 bases). This CDR3 region has 16 residues. Germline V CDR1 and CDR2: MNHEY, SMNVEV (reference sequence). The ends were cut back, 5 bases at V and 0 bases at J, with 13 bases in the middle. The CDR3 DNA reads as TGTGCCAGCAGTCCCATGGGGGCGGCAACTAATGAAAAACTGTTTTTT. It is translated as CASSPMGAATNEKLFF.

The chain recombines TRBV18 with TRBJ2-3; 8 bases match TRBD1. The junction had 4 bases not matched to a gene; V was cut back by 3 bases and J by 2 bases. The CDR3 is 15 amino acids. CDR1 is KGHSH, CDR2 LQKENI, per germline. CDR3 bases: TGTGCCAGCTCACCCGGACAGGGAAACACAGATACGCAGTATTTT. Its translation: CASSPGQGNTDTQYF.

V is TRBV4-1 and J is TRBJ2-3; D remains unclear. V lost 6 bases to trimming and J lost 4 bases, with 17 bases between them. Germline values: CDR1 MGHRA, CDR2 YSYEKL. This CDR3 contains 15 residues. For the CDR3, the DNA is TGCGCCAGCAGGAGTAGAGTAGCCGCGGCAGATACGCAGTATTTT. Protein product: CASRSRVAAADTQYF.

The chain couples TRBV5-1 to TRBJ2-3, with TRBD1 as a possible D gene (5 bases). Germline V gives CDR1 SGHRS, CDR2 YFSETQ. The CDR3 is made up of 14 amino acids. Trimming took 3 bases from V and 4 from J, leaving 12 bases between them. As DNA, the CDR3 is TGCGCCAGCAGCTATCCAGGGCAGGCAGATACGCAGTATTTT. Translated, it gives CASSYPGQADTQYF.

This chain connects TRBV15 to TRBJ2-7; 8 nucleotides match TRBD1. V shed 6 bases, J shed 1 base, and the junction held 5 bases outside the gene matches. There are 14 residues in the CDR3. CDR1 is LNHNV and CDR2 is YYDKDF in the germline V gene (reference sequence). The CDR3 coding sequence is TGTGCCACCAGACCCCGGACAGGGTCCTACGAGCAGTACTTC. This translates into CATRPRTGSYEQYF. Filled out from reference TRBV15 and TRBJ2-7, the complete variable domain reads DAMVIQNPRYQVTQFGKPVTLSCSQTLNHNVMYWYQQKSSQAPKLLFHYYDKDFNNEADTPDNFQSRRPNTSFCFLDIRSPGLGDTAMYLCATRPRTGSYEQYFGPGTRLTVT.

V and J are TRBV6-6 and TRBJ1-5, with D tentatively TRBD1 (6 bases). Germline CDR1 MNHNY, CDR2 SVGAGI (reference sequence). Between the trimmed V and J ends, which lost 5 bases and 6 bases, there was a span of 17 bases. This CDR3 has 15 residues. The CDR3 nucleotides read TGTGCCAGCAGTCAAGAGGGGGGGATTAGTCAGCCCCAGCATTTT. This codes for CASSQEGGISQPQHF.

J is TRBJ2-1 and V is TRBV27; a weak D match, TRBD1 (6 bases). Trimming took 3 bases from V and 6 from J, leaving 9 bases between them. The V gene's germline CDR1 is MNHEY and CDR2 SMNVEV (reference sequence). CDR3 size: 13 residues. This CDR3 reads CASSFTGINEQFF. The DNA for the CDR3 is TGTGCCAGCAGTTTTACAGGGATCAATGAGCAGTTCTTC.

The rearrangement links TRBV7-8 to TRBJ2-7; 10 nucleotides agree with TRBD2. Germline V gene lookup returns CDR1 SGHVS and CDR2 FQNEAQ. Losses at the gene ends were 1 base for V and 2 bases for J; bases not matched to a gene: 2. CDR3 length: 15 residues. In nucleotides, the CDR3 is TGTGCCAGCAGCTTAGGACTAGCGGGTACCTACGAGCAGTACTTC. The encoded protein is CASSLGLAGTYEQYF.

This chain links TRBV11-1 with TRBJ2-5; D gene unclear. The CDR3 is 12 amino acids. Trimming stripped 5 bases from V and 5 bases from J, with 9 bases between. Germline-derived CDR1 and CDR2 are SGHAT and FQDESV (reference sequence). CDR3 protein: CASSPYRETQYF. CDR3 nucleotide sequence: TGTGCCAGCAGCCCATACCGGGAGACCCAGTACTTC.

This chain connects TRBV9 to TRBJ1-5, with TRBD1 identical over 7 bases. This CDR3 has 13 residues. V shed 3 bases, J shed 6 bases, and the junction held 3 bases outside the gene matches. Germline values: CDR1 SGDLS, CDR2 YYNGEE. The CDR3 spells CASSGDSSQPQHF. In DNA form, the CDR3 reads TGTGCCAGCAGCGGGGACAGTTCTCAGCCCCAGCATTTT.